This T cell receptor beta chain was observed in a study of human T cells and chemical hapten exposure listed by TCRdb under 2021. Broadly, across the study: For sensitization, 2% DPC in acetone was applied to a 2 cm by 2 cm area of upper inner arm skin. Throughout the study period of roughly five months, patients also received therapeutic DPC doses to the scalp every week. Patch testing was done on the upper back using Finn chambers containing 0.01% DPC, and results were scored after 6 days according to International Contact Dermatitis Research Group standards. The mostly female patient cohort included alopecia areata with under or over 50% scalp involvement, alopecia totalis and alopecia universalis. Libraries were combined into a pool for sequencing, and differences in TCR yield between samples came mainly from small differences in library volumes within the pool. Peripheral blood TCR repertoire changes were tracked in vivo in alopecia patients during primary and secondary sensitization to the hapten diphenylcyclopropenone (DPC). Blood samples were taken from patients before sensitization (week 0) and then at 2, 6 and about 24 weeks after DPC sensitization. Blood for TCR sequencing was provided by twenty-nine alopecia patients at one to four time points (pre-sensitization, 2, 6 and 24 weeks). For every blood RNA sample, sequencing covered both the TCR alpha and TCR beta chains. General study outcomes and caveats: Repeated subsampling changed both the strength of the expansion versus patch-test correlation and the threshold at which the correlation became significant. DPC sensitization did not change how many TCRs were above 1 in 1000 frequency, and no evidence was found of alterations in global repertoire structure. Expanded TCRs formed significantly more large CDR3 similarity clusters than pre-sensitization or healthy control sets, consistent with antigen-driven responses. Patch test score correlated positively with the number of PT1 expanded TCRs, reaching significance at thresholds 8, 16 and 32 but not at 4. Because all patients had alopecia, a presumed autoimmune disease, the immune response of the patients might differ from that of healthy individuals.

The time point label for this specimen denotes: patch test 1, 2 weeks after DPC sensitization. This sample's treatment or condition label indicates: therapeutic diphenylcyclopropenone sensitization with weekly scalp DPC. Total RNA was extracted from unfractionated whole blood collected in Tempus Blood RNA tubes. Blood at each patch-test visit was drawn before the patch test was applied. To be eligible, patients had to be aged 18 to 70, diagnosed with alopecia and judged suitable for DPC therapy, while pregnant patients were excluded. This clonotype occurred many times. What this receptor recognizes is not known. No base quality information exists; no much larger clone differs at one position. The library was produced with RACE. The instrument given in TCRdb is NextSeq 500. During library preparation, unique molecular identifiers were attached to individual cDNA molecules so that TCRs could be counted in a quantitative, reproducible way. The original pipeline was this. Samples had a median of about 90,000 TCRs, with a range from roughly 23,224 to 700,000. V, J and CDR3 annotation of the TCR reads was carried out using the Decombinator software suite. For the PS versus PT1 abundance plots, all samples were subsampled to the same number of TCRs (28,000). Expanded TCRs were defined as absent before sensitization and observed at least eight times at the 2-week time point. TCRdb reprocessed the public reads (quality trimming at Q25 with fastp, clone calling with MiXCR) and kept in-frame beta chains. Duplicate CDR3 protein sequences are folded into a single record with the most common DNA and genes. V and J calls and clone size were set by TCRdb, not the authors. Present in this sample are 35,000 or so distinct CDR3 sequences, around 6.4% of which were seen just once. The biggest ten clones account for roughly 9% of the sample.

The receptor's source is a woman in her twenties or thirties with alopecia areata. Some clones in this sample may be carry-over from other donors' samples. Specimen: whole blood, collected in connection with sensitization to the hapten diphenylcyclopropenone (DPC).

The nucleotide sequence is given as TGTGCCAGCAGCTCGACTAGCGGGGGCACAGATACGCAGTATTTT. Its amino acids are CASSSTSGGTDTQYF. The V and J segments used are TRBV7-2 and TRBJ2-3; the junction holds 11 bases that match TRBD2. The CDR3 holds 15 amino acids from the cysteine to the phenylalanine. Of the read, only the CDR3 DNA is kept; its 45 bases are in frame from base 1. The germline V gene yields SGHTA for CDR1 and FQGNSA for CDR2. Trimming removed 4 bases from V and 1 base from J; the gene matches leave 1 base unexplained.